The sequence of this TCR beta chain was determined in a study of CD8 T cells in ankylosing spondylitis. Study-wide points: Seemingly distinctive of ankylosing spondylitis blood was a TCR beta motif formed by eight highly homologous variants.

CDR3 length: 14 amino acids. Trimming left V 5 bases short and J 5 bases short, with 16 bases between. Germline V lookup: CDR1 SNHLY, CDR2 FYNNEI. TCRdb ran MiXCR on the 5' RACE reads and lists one entry per CDR3 protein. This sample has about 220,000 distinct CDR3 sequences, with roughly 25% found just once. About this clonotype: The antigen remains unidentified.

Input material: blood, either unsorted or a sorted T cell fraction (not recorded which). The chain joins TRBV2 to TRBJ2-7; D not resolved. This TCR was recovered from a male donor with ankylosing spondylitis or in good health (not recorded which). The CDR3 protein is CASSPDAESNEQYF. CDR3 nucleotides: TGTGCCAGCAGTCCGGACGCGGAGAGTAACGAGCAGTACTTC. Full variable domain (missing parts from reference TRBV2 and TRBJ2-7): EPEVTQTPSHQVTQMGQEVILRCVPISNHLYFYWYRQILGQKVEFLVSFYNNEISEKSEIFDDQFSVERPDGSNFTLKIRSTKLEDSAMYFCASSPDAESNEQYFGPGTRLTVT.